The sequence of this T cell receptor beta chain was determined in a study of cytomegalovirus exposure and HLA in healthy donors (TCRdb year 2017). Study-wide context: According to an earlier analysis of 587 of the donors, some 170 million T cells yielded 117 million unique TCR beta sequences and 276 Gb of sequence data. An earlier analysis of some 600 of the donors applied high-throughput TCR beta sequencing to assess whether each TCR beta V gene segment acted as functional or pseudogenic. Besides the first cohort of roughly 640 subjects, a separate validation cohort made up of 120 different subjects was used. Typing coverage differed by locus: A, B, C, DRB1 and DQB1 were typed in roughly 620-630 donors, DQA1 in 500 to 550, DPA1 in some 610, and DPB1 in 472. Among approximately 370 genotyped donors of the cohort, an average of about 240,000 unique TCR beta nucleotide sequences was sequenced per donor, of which about 19% were non-productive. In a later analysis, previously published TCR beta repertoires from hundreds of donors were re-analyzed and high-resolution HLA genotyping was added so that TCR occurrence patterns could be studied. About 320 gigabases of sequencing data and 80 million or so unique TCR sequences were included in an early release covering roughly 600 HLA-typed donors. The study profiled the T cell repertoires of 500 to 800 subjects by immunosequencing and related them to cytomegalovirus serostatus. In the later analysis, no new phenotypic data were used to find candidate immune exposures; instead, reliance was placed on TCR beta sequences and their occurrence across donors. The study aimed to test whether cataloging public T cell receptors could reveal signatures of past pathogen exposure. Class I and class II HLA loci were covered by the typing at four-digit resolution. To predict cytomegalovirus infection status, the study brought together high-throughput TCR immunosequencing, statistical association of individual TCRs with disease status, and machine learning. A later genetic analysis took genome-wide SNP genotypes for about 55% of the 666 donors and used that subset as a discovery cohort. The genetic ancestry cluster associated with self-reported Caucasian donors included roughly 84% of the roughly 410 genotyped donors. All discovery cohort repertoires had been generated on a single sequencing platform. Donor age, sex, ethnicity and CMV serostatus were compiled together with the repertoire data. About five DR-DQ haplotypes were treated as single units for association and clustering because of strong linkage in the cohort.

Overall study outcomes, separate from this receptor: Some IMGT-functional V segments, including TRBV6-2 and TRBV6-3, could not be distinguished by the 87-base-pair reads and were therefore excluded. A later analysis found that HLA-associated TCR beta chains were more clonally expanded and had lower generation probabilities than equally common non-associated chains. A total of 150 or so TCR beta chains were listed by the study as associated with cytomegalovirus. Across donors, most TCR sequences were observed very rarely, whereas some public TCRs were present in many individuals. CMV serostatus was the only immune exposure information available for the cohort. In a later analysis, the rate of TCR association differed among HLA loci, with DRB1 alleles having the most associated TCRs and HLA-C alleles having the fewest. A further reported finding was that TCR beta sequences accurately predicted the HLA-A and HLA-B alleles for most subjects in the first cohort. Presence/absence analyses assumed roughly uniform sequencing depth across donors, an assumption that may not hold. Assigning TCR associations to individual alleles was difficult when HLA alleles, especially DR and DQ, strongly co-occurred. Specific HLA alleles were associated with some 15,000 TCR beta sequences at a false discovery rate of 0.05 in a later analysis. Because counts were too low, approximately 18 rarely observed V segments, including chromosome 9 orphons, were excluded from the earlier analysis of 587 of the donors. Most CMV-associated TCR beta chains appeared to be HLA-restricted in a later analysis, and the HLA associations seemed to be driven largely by CMV exposure. In an earlier analysis of roughly 500 of the donors, most TCR beta V segments appeared in productive rearrangements about 87% or about 30% of the time, broadly matching IMGT annotations. The classifier was reported to diagnose cytomegalovirus status with high specificity and sensitivity in both the original cohort and the validation cohort. A cluster of highly shared sequence variants was judged likely to represent a technical artifact of the sequencing pipeline. It was suggested by the authors that the approach could potentially be generalized to other disease states and immunological phenotypes. A later genetic analysis associated a missense DCLRE1C variant with V-gene and J-gene trimming of TCR beta chains, and an independent cohort replicated the association. Correlated functional status among segregating V segments might reflect linkage disequilibrium, but an unknown experimental factor could not be ruled out. HLA typing was unavailable for some donors at each locus, so association tests used only the typed subset. In vitro tests confirmed that a few of the cytomegalovirus-associated TCR beta chains recognize cytomegalovirus antigens. A later analysis reported that several top co-occurrence clusters appeared linked to parvovirus B19, influenza, CMV and Epstein-Barr virus. This cohort had only TCR beta chains sequenced, and the lack of alpha or paired-chain data limited which features could be detected. In a later genetic analysis, fewer N-insertions in productive TCRs were reported among donors in an Asian-associated ancestry cluster than the roughly 670-donor mean.

For this clone: Which antigen it targets is not known.

Library method: the immunoSEQ multiplex PCR assay. For the multiplex PCR, a mixture combining 60 forward primers for TCR Vbeta segments and 13 reverse primers for TCR Jbeta segments was used. The CDR3 region of rearranged TCR beta genes was amplified from genomic DNA by a multiplex PCR assay. On the Illumina HiSeq System, the amplified TCR beta libraries were sequenced as 87-base-pair reads. Per the original workflow: Across the 500 to 750 repertoires, a later analysis counted tens of millions of unique TCR beta chains, about 10 million of which were shared by at least two donors. To remove PCR and sequencing errors, raw reads were error-corrected and collapsed into unique sequences using a nearest-neighbor algorithm that merged closely related sequences. CDR3 sequences were aligned to IMGT reference sequences to assign V, D and J gene segments. Each retained sequence needed at least a six-nucleotide match to both a V gene segment and a J gene segment. A rearrangement counted as productive if the CDR3 had no stop codons and remained in frame with V and J, and every other rearrangement counted as non-productive. CDR3 was defined by IMGT convention, running from the second conserved V-encoded cysteine to the conserved J-encoded phenylalanine. The earlier analysis of 550 to 650 of the donors excluded any sequence lacking an unambiguous match to a single V gene segment. An earlier analysis of 450 to 650 of the donors called V segments functional above 56.7% productive rearrangements and segregating when the between-donor standard deviation exceeded 5%. A statistical classification framework was built for diagnosing cytomegalovirus status from the catalog of TCR beta chain sequences. In a later analysis, V and J genes were assigned by comparing TCR nucleotide sequences against IMGT/GENE-DB human TR gene sequences. The TCRdist pipeline was used in a later analysis to assign CDR3 sequences and most-parsimonious VDJ recombination scenarios. A later analysis defined each TCR beta chain by its CDR3 amino acid sequence plus V-gene family, and excluded reads lacking a unique V-gene family. In a later analysis, 450 to 600 highly shared, low-generation-probability nucleotide sequences were removed to address suspected cross-contamination and a sequencing artifact. A later analysis calculated a clonal expansion index for each public chain from normalized within-repertoire ranks of inferred template counts. In a later analysis, generation probabilities were computed with a VDJ recombination model fitted to out-of-frame rearrangements, and the resulting probabilities were checked against IGoR. A later analysis scored TCR-TCR, TCR-HLA and TCR-CMV co-occurrence with hypergeometric tests, applying a repertoire-size bias correction to TCR pairs. To estimate false discovery rates, a later analysis permuted the HLA or CMV assignments 20 times. In a later analysis, co-occurring TCRs were grouped using DBSCAN, and TCRdist sequence similarity was added for clustering within HLA-allele-positive subsets. For co-occurrence clustering, repertoires with fewer than 30,000 or more than 120,000 public chains were excluded, along with five repertoires with anomalous nucleotide sharing. This is the immuneACCESS table as TCRdb keeps it, with only in-frame sequences that have V and J called. A part of the clones is gone; compared with another copy, unresolved V genes explain less than half, and the rest is unexplained. D and trimming were read from the DNA, whereas the V and J calls and clone size are those reported in that table. This sample's table contains 55,000 to 80,000 clones. In total, the top ten clones hold 2.5% to 3% of the sample.

Spanning cysteine to phenylalanine, the CDR3 consists of 13 amino acids. Just the 39-base CDR3 DNA is kept, in frame starting at base 1. CDR1 MDHEN and CDR2 SYDVKM were looked up in the germline V gene. V lost 3 bases and J lost 9 bases; the stretch between them is 9 bases long. The cohort was made up of 500 to 850 healthy bone marrow donors. At the time of sampling, all cohort members were nominally healthy, though unrecorded immune exposures were likely present. The donor tested CMV seronegative and was one of the 352 seronegative cohort members. Each donor provided a peripheral blood sample, and peripheral blood mononuclear cells were used for TCR beta sequencing. Genomic DNA was extracted from the blood cell samples with the Qiagen DNeasy Blood Extraction Kit.

The receptor was isolated from a man aged 35-49 years in good health and CMV-seronegative. The sequence links TRBV28 to TRBJ1-6; the D gene assignment is ambiguous. Sequencing was done on a sample of PBMCs. The CDR3 loop reads CASSLDQRSPLHF. At the DNA level, the sequence is TGTGCCAGCAGTTTGGATCAGCGTTCACCCCTCCACTTT.